The T cell receptor (beta chain) described here comes from a study of T cells expressing NK-cell markers. The germline CDR1 and CDR2 sequences are SEHNR and FQNEAQ (reference sequence). CDR3 length: 16 residues. TCRdb derives one entry per CDR3 protein from the 5' RACE reads, leaving out DNA. This sample contains about 460,000 distinct CDR3 sequences. The TCR comes from a woman aged 45-59 years in good health. The chain uses TRBV7-9 and TRBJ2-1; TCRdb reports TRBD2, a call that lacks DNA to check it against. The sample comprised blood T cells: a sorted CD56 or NKG2C T cell subset, CD4+ or CD8+ T cells, or bulk PBMC T cells (not recorded which). The CDR3 here is CASTLTDSRFYNEQFF.